What follows is one TCR beta chain and its context. No cognate antigen has been identified for it. The germline gene is not matched at one end of the junction; a read error may be the cause. Systemically healthy Caucasian individuals from Russia, 39 in total and aged roughly 6 to 100 years, were included as donors. Each donor gave ten milliliters of peripheral blood, collected into EDTA-treated Vacutainer tubes. PBMCs were isolated by Ficoll-Paque density-gradient centrifugation, with at least 6 million obtained per sample. Trizol reagent was used to extract total RNA from the PBMCs, yielding at least 5.5 micrograms per sample. For every donor, an aliquot of PBMCs went through flow cytometry to measure the percentages of naive CD45RAhigh/CD27high T cells. The sample originates from a study of blood T cells in healthy people across ages (dated by TCRdb to the mid-2010s). Background on the whole study: In model experiments, template switching captured about one uniquely barcoded TCR beta cDNA molecule for every two T cells. Age-related changes in TCR beta repertoire diversity were measured in the study by deep sequencing normalized with unique cDNA molecular identifiers. Four age groups were formed from the donors: young (average about 16 years), middle-aged (approximately 40), aged (roughly 56) and long-lived (roughly 81). To avoid experimental bias, donors of different ages were randomly spread across the sequencing lanes. The study analyzed two additional independent replicas of 1 million unique cDNA reads from the same blood draw for two donors, one aged 18 to 29 and one aged 80 or older. The full study reports these points: Bulk unsorted PBMC profiling prevented conclusive comparison of naive and antigen-experienced compartments. Total diversity estimates from one million sequenced T cells were considered lower bounds and underestimates. Compared with the aged group, the long-lived group had more naive CD4+ T cells, fewer expanded clones and increased TCR diversity, a pattern suggesting age selection. There was a strong correlation between observed TCR beta diversity and the percentage of naive T cells measured by flow cytometry. As age increased, observed TCR beta diversity per million T cells dropped in a roughly linear way, and a significant reduction was already evident by age roughly 40. The CMV infection status of donors was not known, potentially confounding age-related changes in expanded clonotypes.

Reading the germline V gene (reference sequence) gives CDR1 MNHEY and CDR2 SMNVEV. The CDR3 sequence holds 13 residues, the cysteine and phenylalanine included. Only CDR3 DNA is held: 39 bases, read in frame from base 1. The receptor library was made with 5' RACE. The reads were generated on an Illumina HiSeq 2500. A second about 6 to 11 cycle PCR used a sample-barcoded 5' primer and a J-beta primer mix. A unique molecular identifier was introduced onto each TCR beta cDNA molecule by a template-switch 5' adaptor carrying 12 random nucleotides. At least 3 million CDR3-containing paired-end reads were obtained from each sample. The Mint cDNA synthesis kit, primed by a TRBC-specific oligonucleotide, was used to synthesize first-strand cDNA from all RNA. Following uracil-DNA glycosylase treatment, all cDNA underwent a first 18-cycle PCR with the universal primers M1SS and BC2_uni_R. The study's own analysis went as follows. For normalization, 1 million high-quality reads, each with a distinct molecular identifier, were randomly selected from each sample. Reads with shared molecular identifiers were discarded instead of being binned into consensus sequences. MiTCR, run with a Q25 quality threshold and the strictest error-elimination algorithm, handled CDR3 identification, clonotype clustering and error correction. A nonparametric unseen species model with Euler transformation was used to estimate a lower bound on total TCR beta diversity. TCRdb took the public reads, trimmed them with fastp at Q25, ran MiXCR for clone calling and kept in-frame beta chains. Every distinct CDR3 protein forms one entry, paired with its most common genes and DNA. It is TCRdb's table, rather than the study itself, that gives the V and J calls and clone size. The sample contains 780,000 or so distinct CDR3 sequences, just over 55% of them found a single time. The ten most abundant clones make up around 25% of the sample.

The TCR originated in a man aged 40-49 years in good health. Recombination linked TRBV27 to TRBJ1-6, with an unclear D gene assignment. Sequencing was performed on blood. The DNA sequence follows: TGTGCCGGCAGTTTTTACCGTAATTCACCCCTCCACTTT. Its protein product is CAGSFYRNSPLHF.